The TCR beta chain described here comes from a study of cytomegalovirus exposure and HLA in healthy donors. The wider study: Counted in an early data release were roughly 81 million unique TCRs from HLA-typed donors.

Whole-study findings and limits: Among the most significant clusters, several appeared linked to common viral pathogens in a later analysis.

In the PCR, 60 Vbeta and 13 Jbeta primers were used. Original methodology: Among the unique TCR beta chains that a later analysis counted, some 73 million in all, about 11 million were shared. The protocol was immunoSEQ multiplex PCR, while the TCRdb copy is restricted to in-frame clones and leaves out a portion. The DNA was the basis for D and trimming; V, J and clone size are from that table. The table has about 120,000 clones, around 77% seen once. This clone was counted between two and nine times. What it binds is unknown. Germline CDR1 is LNHDA and CDR2 is SQIVND (reference sequence). V was pared by 5 bases and J by 7 bases, with 8 bases of the junction left unmatched. This CDR3 is built from 15 residues.

The chain carries TRBV19 and TRBJ1-3; 10 nucleotides line up with TRBD1. The receptor's source is a human donor in good health. The specimen was PBMCs. CDR3 loop: CASSPDRQGANTIYF. The CDR3 DNA is TGTGCCAGTAGTCCAGACAGACAGGGGGCTAACACCATATATTTT.